This T cell receptor beta chain emerged from a study of graft-versus-host responses after intestinal transplantation. Study information: Multivisceral, liver-intestinal, or isolated intestinal transplants were given to recipients. Recipients uniformly received anti-thymocyte globulin induction, followed by tacrolimus and steroids for 3 to 4 years.

Only in-frame clones appear in the TCRdb table, and some are missing; sequencing was by immunoSEQ multiplex PCR. Altogether approximately 80,000 clones are present, around 90% being singletons, with the ten largest covering approximately 0.33%. Of note for this clone: Its antigen is not identified.

CDR3 length equals 14 residues. V was pared by 5 bases and J by 10 bases, with 10 bases of the junction left unmatched. Germline values: CDR1 SGHTA, CDR2 FQGNSA. Study-wide points: The authors found GvH clones in recipient marrow, some appearing first in ileum or blood.

The sample here was unstimulated CD4+ T cells sorted from spleen or lymph node cells, taken before intestinal transplant. The gene calls are TRBV7-2 and TRBJ1-1; TRBD1 matches 10 bases. The sequence was obtained from a human donor who received an intestinal transplant. The CDR3 protein is CASSPSTGGRGAFF. The CDR3 region has the DNA TGTGCCAGCAGCCCCTCGACAGGGGGCAGGGGAGCTTTCTTT.